A selection of T cell receptor beta chains follows, all from one sample in a study of PD-1 blockade in classical Hodgkin lymphoma. TCRdb's copy holds only in-frame clones and misses some; the assay was immunoSEQ multiplex PCR. This sample has roughly 50,000 clones, with 90% found just once. The sample consisted of peripheral blood mononuclear cells (PBMCs), taken before the fourth cycle of nivolumab. The source of these receptors is a human donor with classical Hodgkin lymphoma. CDR3s include the opening cysteine and the closing phenylalanine or tryptophan. Each record gives: J gene, V gene, clone size, D gene, CDR3 protein, CDR3 DNA. A D gene is named only where the DNA matches it firmly. Not every row has a clone size; where given, it reads once, few, many or a size class.

TRBJ2-1 TRBV5-1 once . CASRALANSNEQFF TGCGCCAGCAGGGCACTAGCAAACTCCAATGAGCAGTTCTTC
TRBJ2-1 TRBV19 once . CASSIDPPQGSNRVEQFF TGTGCCAGTAGTATAGATCCGCCACAGGGAAGTAATCGAGTTGAGCAGTTCTTC
TRBJ1-1 TRBV5-6 . . CASSLDLAGRTEAFF TGTGCCAGCAGCTTGGATTTGGCGGGAAGAACTGAAGCTTTCTTT
TRBJ2-1 TRBV10-1 . TRBD2 CASSDLAGSYNEQFF TGCGCCAGCAGTGATCTAGCGGGCTCCTACAATGAGCAGTTCTTC
TRBJ2-3 TRBV19 once TRBD2 CASSKGLAGVWASTDTQYF TGTGCCAGTAGTAAAGGACTAGCGGGAGTTTGGGCTAGCACAGATACGCAGTATTTT
TRBJ2-1 TRBV11-2 . . CASSLDPATYNEQFF TGTGCCAGCAGCTTAGATCCAGCTACCTACAATGAGCAGTTCTTC
TRBJ2-2 TRBV2 once . CASIPVGIRTGELFF TGTGCCAGCATTCCCGTCGGGATCCGTACCGGGGAGCTGTTTTTT
TRBJ1-1 TRBV7-3 . . CASSLGGGTEAFF TGTGCCAGCAGCTTAGGGGGTGGAACTGAAGCTTTCTTT
TRBJ2-7 TRBV19 . TRBD1 CASSIAGGSYEQYF TGTGCCAGTAGTATAGCAGGGGGCTCCTACGAGCAGTACTTC
TRBJ1-5 TRBV7-8 . . CASSLSGFFQPQHF TGTGCCAGCAGCTTATCGGGGTTTTTCCAGCCCCAGCATTTT
TRBJ2-7 TRBV7-8 . TRBD2 CASSFALSGRPSYEQYF TGTGCCAGCAGCTTTGCCCTTAGCGGGAGGCCTTCCTACGAGCAGTACTTC
TRBJ2-1 TRBV2 . . CASSESQGLSSYNEQFF TGTGCCAGCAGTGAATCTCAGGGCCTAAGCTCCTACAATGAGCAGTTCTTC
TRBJ1-1 TRBV6-5 . . CASSWQGRGTEAFF TGTGCCAGCAGTTGGCAGGGGCGGGGCACTGAAGCTTTCTTT
TRBJ1-5 TRBV11-1 . . CASSEGIRGQPQHF TGTGCCAGCAGCGAGGGGATTCGGGGTCAGCCCCAGCATTTT
TRBJ1-1 TRBV21-1 . . CASSIGQGVENTEAFF TGTGCCAGCAGCATCGGACAGGGGGTGGAGAACACTGAAGCTTTCTTT
TRBJ2-3 TRBV29-1 . . CSVAGRSILSTDTQYF TGCAGCGTGGCAGGGCGCTCCATCCTTAGCACAGATACGCAGTATTTT
TRBJ2-7 TRBV19 . . CASSMVTGVVYEQYF TGTGCCAGTAGTATGGTTACGGGGGTTGTCTACGAGCAGTACTTC
TRBJ2-7 TRBV7-3 . . CASSLTLERGYEQYF TGTGCCAGCAGCTTAACCCTAGAAAGAGGCTACGAGCAGTACTTC
TRBJ1-1 TRBV11-3 . . CASSLGRNTEAFF TGTGCCAGCAGCTTAGGCAGAAACACTGAAGCTTTCTTT
TRBJ2-3 TRBV6-1 once . CASSGTAYTQYF TGTGCCAGCAGTGGGACGGCCTATACGCAGTATTTT
TRBJ2-7 TRBV7-2 few . CASSLGAVKMEYEQYF TGTGCCAGCAGCTTAGGGGCGGTAAAAATGGAGTACGAGCAGTACTTC
TRBJ2-1 TRBV27 few . CASSLSRLGYNEQFF TGTGCCAGCAGTTTATCGCGGCTAGGGTACAATGAGCAGTTCTTC
TRBJ2-3 TRBV18 once . CASSPWETDTQYF TGTGCCAGCTCACCATGGGAGACAGATACGCAGTATTTT
TRBJ2-3 TRBV6-6 . . CASRKRLTSTDTQYF TGTGCCAGCCGCAAGCGGTTAACTAGCACAGATACGCAGTATTTT
TRBJ2-7 TRBV10-2 . . CASSRNGGYEQYF TGCGCCAGCTCGCGGAATGGGGGTTACGAGCAGTACTTC
TRBJ1-3 TRBV5-1 . . CASREENTIYF TGCGCCAGCAGGGAAGAGAACACCATATATTTT
TRBJ2-7 TRBV2 . . CASSEERVKGWF TGTGCCAGCAGTGAAGAGAGGGTTAAAGGATGGTTC
TRBJ2-7 TRBV5-4 . . CASSLRQLPEDEQYF TGTGCCAGCAGCCTCCGGCAACTACCGGAGGACGAGCAGTACTTC
TRBJ1-6 TRBV27 . TRBD1 CASSSTGAYSPLHF TGTGCCAGCAGCTCTACAGGGGCTTACTCACCCCTCCACTTT
TRBJ2-4 TRBV27 . . CASSLSGSIQYF TGTGCCAGCAGTTTATCCGGGAGCATTCAGTACTTC
TRBJ2-7 TRBV28 . . CASRTPGLSSYEQYF TGTGCCAGCAGAACGCCGGGACTCAGCTCCTACGAGCAGTACTTC